Each of the 16 T cell receptor beta chains below was sequenced from the same sample in a study of cytomegalovirus exposure and HLA in healthy donors. The PCR used 60 Vbeta and 13 Jbeta primers. Assay used: immunoSEQ multiplex PCR; TCRdb lists only in-frame clones, some missing. Seen here are hundreds of thousands of clones, roughly 79% observed once, and the top ten hold about 2%. Material for sequencing was PBMCs. These receptors came from a male donor in good health and CMV-seronegative.

This chain connects TRBV6-5 to TRBJ1-1; the match to TRBD1 covers 7 bases. The ends lost 6 bases at V and 0 bases at J; junction bases unmatched: 4. Germline CDR1 MNHEY, CDR2 SVGAGI. The CDR3 has 14 amino acids. CDR3 region: CASSHRGMNTEAFF. CDR3 DNA: TGTGCCAGCAGCCACAGGGGCATGAACACTGAAGCTTTCTTT.

The chain couples TRBV5-4 to TRBJ2-1; 10 nucleotides agree with TRBD2. This CDR3 spans 15 amino acids. V shed 2 bases, J shed 6 bases, and the junction held 5 bases outside the gene matches. CDR1 and CDR2 from the germline V gene are SGHNT and YYREEE (reference sequence). Here the CDR3 reads CASSFGTSVVNEQFF. The CDR3 DNA reads TGTGCCAGCAGCTTCGGGACTAGCGTCGTCAATGAGCAGTTCTTC.

The table lists this clone with a few counts. This chain links TRBV4-1 with TRBJ1-5, with TRBD1 matching over 9 bases. CDR1 is MGHRA and CDR2 is YSYEKL in the germline V gene. The V and J ends lost 4 bases and 3 bases, in that order; junction bases with no gene match: 10. The CDR3 has 17 residues. The CDR3 region is CASSPKTGTGINQPQHF. CDR3 DNA sequence: TGCGCCAGCAGCCCAAAAACAGGGACAGGGATCAATCAGCCCCAGCATTTT.

This clone occurred once. This rearrangement joins TRBV2 to TRBJ2-2; possibly TRBD2 for D (6 bases). Trimming took off 6 bases at V and 3 bases at J, with 11 bases between the two ends. This CDR3 has 14 amino acids. Germline CDR1 SNHLY, CDR2 FYNNEI. The CDR3 nucleotides read TGTGCCAGCAGGGTGGGCGGGGACACCGGGGAGCTGTTTTTT. It is translated as CASRVGGDTGELFF. Using reference TRBV2 and TRBJ2-2 for the parts outside the CDR3, the full variable domain is EPEVTQTPSHQVTQMGQEVILRCVPISNHLYFYWYRQILGQKVEFLVSFYNNEISEKSEIFDDQFSVERPDGSNFTLKIRSTKLEDSAMYFCASRVGGDTGELFFGEGSRLTVL.

The genes are TRBV4-1 and TRBJ2-7; 12 nucleotides align to TRBD2. V gave up 1 base and J gave up 4 bases; unmatched junction bases: 11. The CDR3 runs 18 residues. Germline CDR1 reads MGHRA; CDR2 reads YSYEKL. The CDR3 bases are TGCGCCAGCAGCCAAGTGCCCCCGACTAGCGGGGGCGCGTACGAGCAGTACTTC. Protein: CASSQVPPTSGGAYEQYF.

V usage is TRBV30 and J usage is TRBJ2-7; perhaps TRBD1 as D (5 bases). Between the trimmed V and J ends, which lost 5 bases and 7 bases, there was a span of 18 bases. The CDR3 loop spans 13 amino acids. Per the germline V gene, CDR1 is GTSNPN and CDR2 is SVGIG (reference sequence). The CDR3 sequence: CAWGALGVGEQYF. CDR3 nucleotides: TGTGCCTGGGGGGCACTGGGCGTGGGGGAGCAGTACTTC.

The chain links TRBV19 to TRBJ2-7; TRBD2 matches at 8 bases. The CDR3 sequence is 14 residues long. Unmatched junction bases numbered 4, after V lost 1 base and J lost 5 bases. CDR1 and CDR2 from the germline V gene are LNHDA and SQIVND (reference sequence). The CDR3 sequence is CASSIAAGGHEQYF. For the CDR3, the DNA is TGTGCCAGTAGTATAGCGGCGGGAGGCCACGAGCAGTACTTC.

This chain links TRBV10-3 with TRBJ2-3; 11 nucleotides agree with TRBD2. Unmatched junction bases numbered 6, after V lost 7 bases and J lost 0 bases. The CDR3 sequence is 16 residues long. Germline values: CDR1 ENHRY, CDR2 SYGVKD. Here the CDR3 reads CAINRIAGGSTDTQYF. DNA of the CDR3: TGTGCCATCAACCGCATAGCGGGGGGGAGCACAGATACGCAGTATTTT.

A single count supports this clone. The V gene is TRBV11-3, the J gene TRBJ2-7; possible D gene TRBD2, 5 bases. The CDR3 runs to 13 residues. V dropped 3 bases and J dropped 2 bases, with 8 bases sitting between them. Germline V CDR1 and CDR2: SGHNT, YENEEA. The CDR3 DNA is TGTGCCAGCAGCTTCGGGGTGACCTACGAGCAGTACTTC. It specifies CASSFGVTYEQYF.

V gene TRBV5-1 combines with J gene TRBJ1-4; TRBD1 matches 10 bases. In germline, CDR1 is SGHRS, CDR2 YFSETQ. CDR3 length equals 15 residues. The trim removed 3 bases at V and 6 bases at J, leaving 5 bases unmatched. CDR3 region: CASSYGQGGDEKLFF. The CDR3 DNA follows: TGCGCCAGCAGCTACGGACAGGGGGGGGATGAAAAACTGTTTTTT.

In its sample, this clone was seen once. The chain joins TRBV5-4 to TRBJ1-6, with 8 bases fitting TRBD1. CDR3 length: 15 amino acids. Trimming at V came to 0 bases and at J to 7 bases, leaving 3 bases not matched to a gene. Germline loops: CDR1 SGHNT, CDR2 YYREEE (reference sequence). CDR3 nucleotide sequence: TGTGCCAGCAGCTTGGCACAGGGGGACAATTCACCCCTCCACTTT. This translates into CASSLAQGDNSPLHF.

CDR3 DNA: TGTGCCAGCAGTTTATCATACGGGTTCATGGACTATGGCTACACCTTC. Its protein product is CASSLSYGFMDYGYTF. The V gene is TRBV27, the J gene TRBJ1-2; D is uncertain. The CDR3 contains 16 residues. V lost 0 bases and J lost 3, with 14 bases in between. Germline CDR1 reads MNHEY; CDR2 reads SMNVEV (reference sequence).

The chain employs TRBV7-9 and TRBJ2-7; 8 bases are shared with TRBD1. CDR3 length: 15 amino acids. After removal of 5 bases from V and 5 bases from J, the junction contained 11 bases not matched to a gene. Germline CDR1 and CDR2: SEHNR and FQNEAQ (reference sequence). The CDR3 DNA sequence: TGTGCCAGCAGCGACCGAGGGCAGGGGGCCGACGAGCAGTACTTC. This gives the protein CASSDRGQGADEQYF.

This clone was recorded only once. V gene TRBV27 combines with J gene TRBJ2-3; TRBD2 matches 11 bases. V dropped 6 bases and J dropped 3; count of bases not matched to a gene: 5. The CDR3 runs 15 residues. CDR1 is MNHEY and CDR2 is SMNVEV in the germline V gene (reference sequence). CDR3 in DNA: TGTGCCAGCAGGTCCCTAGCGGGGGGAACAGATACGCAGTATTTT. It translates to CASRSLAGGTDTQYF.

V gene TRBV27 combines with J gene TRBJ1-2; a weak D match, TRBD1 (6 bases). The CDR3 is 13 residues long. Germline assignment: CDR1 MNHEY and CDR2 SMNVEV (reference sequence). Trimming cost V 5 bases and J 0 bases, with 7 bases left between them. The DNA for the CDR3 is TGTGCCAGCAGTGGGACACCTAACTATGGCTACACCTTC. This codes for CASSGTPNYGYTF.

Here the CDR3 DNA reads TGCGCCAGCAGCCCGGGACAGGGGGTGGAGACCCAGTACTTC. This translates into CASSPGQGVETQYF. V and J are TRBV5-1 and TRBJ2-5, with 11 nucleotides matching TRBD1. There are 14 residues in the CDR3. Trimming removed 4 bases from V and 5 bases from J; junction bases left unmatched: 4. The germline V gene encodes CDR1 SGHRS and CDR2 YFSETQ.